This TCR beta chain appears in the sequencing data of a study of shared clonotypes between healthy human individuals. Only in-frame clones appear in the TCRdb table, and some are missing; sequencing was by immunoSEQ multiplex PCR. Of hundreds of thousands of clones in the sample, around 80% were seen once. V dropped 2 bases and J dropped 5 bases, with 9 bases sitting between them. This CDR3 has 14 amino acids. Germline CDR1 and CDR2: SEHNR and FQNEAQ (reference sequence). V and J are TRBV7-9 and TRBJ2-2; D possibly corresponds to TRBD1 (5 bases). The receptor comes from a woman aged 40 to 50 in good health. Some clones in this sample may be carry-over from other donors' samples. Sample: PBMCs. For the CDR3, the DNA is TGTGCCAGCAGCTTATTGGCAGGGACCGGGGAGCTGTTTTTT. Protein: CASSLLAGTGELFF.